This note documents a single TCR beta chain sequence. Nobody among the patients had been given any treatment before thyroid surgery. Trimming removed 5 bases at V and 4 bases at J, with 17 bases between. Germline lookup yields CDR1 SEHNR and CDR2 FQNEAQ (reference sequence). The CDR3 covers 15 residues. These data originate in a study of metastatic and nonmetastatic thyroid tumors. Using MiXCR, TCRdb reanalyzed the PCR reads. The sample holds approximately 35,000 clones; over 20% are singletons and the top ten take less than 4%. The clonotype comes from a male donor with papillary thyroid cancer or a benign thyroid nodule (not recorded which). Some clones in this sample may be carry-over from other donors' samples. Sequenced sample: tumor tissue. The chain uses TRBV7-9 and TRBJ1-2; tentatively, D is TRBD1 (6 bases). As DNA, the CDR3 is TGTGCCAGCAGCGCACGACAGGAGCAGTTCTATGGCTACACCTTC. Encoded protein: CASSARQEQFYGYTF.